Listed below are T cell receptor beta chains from one sample, sequenced in a study of blood T cell repertoires in COVID-19. TCRdb's table, derived via immunoSEQ multiplex PCR, lists solely in-frame clones and lacks some. Among approximately 150,000 clones listed, 70% to 90% were seen once. What was sequenced was PBMCs or T cells enriched from blood (not recorded which). The receptors were gathered from a man in his forties or fifties who had recovered from COVID-19. Both conserved end residues are part of each CDR3. Each record gives: CDR3 protein, CDR3 DNA, V gene, clone size, CDR3 length, J gene, D gene. A D gene is named only where the DNA matches it firmly. Clone size is stated in some rows and not others, as once, few, many or a class when expanded.

cdr3_aa: CASSFKKSGGPRNTGELFF
cdr3_nt: TGTGCCAGCAGTTTCAAAAAGAGCGGGGGGCCGAGGAACACCGGGGAGCTGTTTTTT
v_call: TRBV27
clone_size: -
cdr3_length: 19
j_call: TRBJ2-2
d_call: TRBD2

cdr3_aa: CASSLVYRRNEQYF
cdr3_nt: TGTGCCAGCAGCTTGGTTTACAGAAGAAACGAGCAGTACTTC
v_call: TRBV5-6
clone_size: -
cdr3_length: 14
j_call: TRBJ2-7
d_call: -

cdr3_aa: CSVALGQGGNQPQHF
cdr3_nt: TGCAGCGTTGCTCTGGGCCAGGGCGGTAATCAGCCCCAGCATTTT
v_call: TRBV29-1
clone_size: once
cdr3_length: 15
j_call: TRBJ1-5
d_call: -

cdr3_aa: CASSYSGQGKTPLHF
cdr3_nt: TGTGCCAGCAGTTACTCTGGACAGGGTAAAACACCCCTCCACTTT
v_call: TRBV6-2/TRBV6-3
clone_size: -
cdr3_length: 15
j_call: TRBJ1-6
d_call: TRBD1

cdr3_aa: CASSIPQGSQEGEQFF
cdr3_nt: TGCGCCAGCAGCATACCTCAGGGATCCCAGGAAGGTGAGCAGTTCTTC
v_call: TRBV5-1
clone_size: -
cdr3_length: 16
j_call: TRBJ2-1
d_call: -

cdr3_aa: CASSVSTVLSYGYTF
cdr3_nt: TGTGCCAGCAGCGTCTCGACAGTGCTCAGCTATGGCTACACCTTC
v_call: TRBV9
clone_size: -
cdr3_length: 15
j_call: TRBJ1-2
d_call: -

cdr3_aa: CASSQDRLSYGYTF
cdr3_nt: TGCGCCAGCAGCCAAGACAGGTTGTCCTATGGCTACACCTTC
v_call: TRBV4-1
clone_size: few
cdr3_length: 14
j_call: TRBJ1-2
d_call: -

cdr3_aa: CASTLLGQINNSPLHF
cdr3_nt: TGTGCCAGCACCCTCCTGGGACAGATAAATAATTCACCCCTCCACTTT
v_call: TRBV2
clone_size: many
cdr3_length: 16
j_call: TRBJ1-6
d_call: TRBD1

cdr3_aa: CATKDRPGNTIYF
cdr3_nt: TGTGCCACTAAGGACAGGCCTGGAAACACCATATATTTT
v_call: TRBV19
clone_size: few
cdr3_length: 13
j_call: TRBJ1-3
d_call: TRBD1

cdr3_aa: CASSSRAATNEKLFF
cdr3_nt: TGTGCCAGCAGCTCCAGGGCTGCAACTAATGAAAAACTGTTTTTT
v_call: TRBV11-2
clone_size: few
cdr3_length: 15
j_call: TRBJ1-4
d_call: -

cdr3_aa: CASSLGRGITGELFF
cdr3_nt: TGTGCCAGCAGCTTGGGGCGGGGGATCACCGGGGAGCTGTTTTTT
v_call: TRBV5-4
clone_size: once
cdr3_length: 15
j_call: TRBJ2-2
d_call: TRBD2

cdr3_aa: CASSYLLSSGANVLTF
cdr3_nt: TGTGCCAGCAGTTACCTCCTTAGCTCTGGGGCCAACGTCCTGACTTTC
v_call: TRBV6-2/TRBV6-3
clone_size: -
cdr3_length: 16
j_call: TRBJ2-6
d_call: -

cdr3_aa: CASSVDASGGALDTQYF
cdr3_nt: TGTGCCAGCAGCGTAGACGCTAGCGGGGGGGCCTTAGATACGCAGTATTTT
v_call: TRBV9
clone_size: once
cdr3_length: 17
j_call: TRBJ2-3
d_call: TRBD2

cdr3_aa: CASRLTDRGTTYEQYF
cdr3_nt: TGTGCCAGCCGCTTAACCGACAGGGGGACCACCTACGAGCAGTACTTC
v_call: TRBV27
clone_size: once
cdr3_length: 16
j_call: TRBJ2-7
d_call: TRBD1

cdr3_aa: CASSLEGVGAGDMNTEAFF
cdr3_nt: TGTGCCAGCAGCTTAGAAGGTGTGGGTGCTGGGGACATGAACACTGAAGCTTTCTTT
v_call: TRBV7-8
clone_size: -
cdr3_length: 19
j_call: TRBJ1-1
d_call: -

cdr3_aa: CASSYALTNTGELFF
cdr3_nt: TGTGCCAGCAGTTACGCCCTAACGAACACCGGGGAGCTGTTTTTT
v_call: TRBV6-5
clone_size: few
cdr3_length: 15
j_call: TRBJ2-2
d_call: -

cdr3_aa: CASSLVTGKAYGYTF
cdr3_nt: TGTGCCAGCAGCTTAGTGACAGGGAAGGCCTATGGCTACACCTTC
v_call: TRBV13
clone_size: -
cdr3_length: 15
j_call: TRBJ1-2
d_call: TRBD1

cdr3_aa: CASSPESGGNEKLFF
cdr3_nt: TGTGCCAGCTCACCAGAGTCGGGTGGGAATGAAAAACTGTTTTTT
v_call: TRBV18
clone_size: -
cdr3_length: 15
j_call: TRBJ1-4
d_call: -

cdr3_aa: CASSQGLRAPNTEAFF
cdr3_nt: TGTGCCAGCAGCCAAGGGCTCAGGGCGCCGAACACTGAAGCTTTCTTT
v_call: TRBV3-1/TRBV3-2
clone_size: -
cdr3_length: 16
j_call: TRBJ1-1
d_call: -